This T cell receptor (beta chain) was found in a study of technical replicates of blood from a few donors. Profiled with immunoSEQ multiplex PCR; TCRdb holds only in-frame clones, not every one. The profile shows 60,000 to 80,000 clones, almost 95% of them singletons. With 3 bases removed from V and 1 base from J, the gap between germline ends came to 6 bases. The CDR3 runs 13 residues. The germline V gene has CDR1 SGHNT and CDR2 YENEEA. Sequenced sample: T cells isolated from PBMCs. This sequence joins TRBV11-3 and TRBJ1-1; D is ambiguous. The TCR comes from a human donor in good health. CDR3 sequence reads: CASSLSQNTEAFF. The CDR3 DNA is TGTGCCAGCAGCTTGTCCCAGAACACTGAAGCTTTCTTT.